Shown below are 17 T cell receptor beta chains from a single sample sequenced in a study of T cells in Graves' hyperthyroidism and ophthalmopathy. There were TCR beta CDR3 regions amplified from RNA transcripts. HTBI primers drove first-round RT-PCR of the TCR CDR3. TCRdb redid the calling of the multiplex PCR reads with MiXCR, one entry per CDR3 protein. The repertoire holds about 290,000 distinct CDR3 sequences, with about an eighth as singletons. The specimen was blood. These receptor sequences come from a woman in her 30s with Graves' hyperthyroidism that later progressed to Graves' ophthalmopathy.

This clonotype was picked up many times. The chain couples TRBV29-1 to TRBJ2-2; 7 nucleotides match TRBD2. Trimming took 4 bases from V and 7 from J; bases not matched to a gene: 3. From germline, CDR1 is SQVTM and CDR2 ANQGSEA. The CDR3 has 12 residues. The CDR3 bases are TGCAGCGTTGGGACTAGTAACGGGGAGCTGTTTTTT. It codes for CSVGTSNGELFF.

The table lists this clonotype with many counts. The chain links TRBV30 to TRBJ2-4; the D is unclear. Germline V gives CDR1 GTSNPN, CDR2 SVGIG (reference sequence). V shed 0 bases and J shed 8 bases, with 8 bases lying between them. The CDR3 covers 12 residues. DNA of the CDR3: TGTGCCTGGAGTGTAATGGGTTACATTCAGTACTTC. This gives the protein CAWSVMGYIQYF.

A single count supports this clonotype. V and J are TRBV9 and TRBJ2-7; D call uncertain. CDR3 length: 13 amino acids. The V end was cut by 4 bases, the J end by 1 base, with 9 bases between. The V gene's germline CDR1 is SGDLS and CDR2 YYNGEE. CDR3 sequence reads: CASSPFPSYEQYF. The DNA for the CDR3 is TGTGCCAGCAGCCCCTTTCCGTCCTACGAGCAGTACTTC.

This clonotype was seen at least ten times. The chain links TRBV6-1 to TRBJ1-6; 9 nucleotides line up with TRBD1. J lost 9 bases, V lost 6 bases, and 6 bases had no gene match. CDR3 length equals 14 residues. The germline gives CDR1 MNHNS, CDR2 SASEGT. The CDR3 is CASSPGTGPSPLHF. In DNA form, the CDR3 reads TGTGCCAGCAGCCCCGGGACAGGGCCTTCACCCCTCCACTTT.

Ten or more counts support this clonotype. The chain links TRBV2 to TRBJ2-1; a weak D match, TRBD2 (5 bases). With 7 bases removed from V and 5 bases from J, the gap between germline ends came to 18 bases. This CDR3 has 15 residues. CDR1 SNHLY and CDR2 FYNNEI come from the germline V gene. The CDR3 region has the DNA TGTGCCAGCACCCGGTCTAGCAGTAATCACAATGAGCAGTTCTTC. It translates to CASTRSSSNHNEQFF.

This clonotype showed up many times. The chain links TRBV27 to TRBJ2-1; TRBD1 aligns across 7 bases. The CDR3 has 14 residues. Germline CDR1 and CDR2: MNHEY and SMNVEV (reference sequence). V was pared by 1 base and J by 6 bases, with 3 bases of the junction left unmatched. The CDR3 protein is CASSLFAGGNEQFF. The CDR3 coding sequence is TGTGCCAGCAGTTTATTCGCAGGGGGCAATGAGCAGTTCTTC.

The chain employs TRBV6-2 or TRBV6-3 and TRBJ2-7, with D unclear. V lost 6 bases and J 2 bases, leaving 14 bases between the germline ends. This CDR3 is 14 amino acids long. Germline CDR1 MNHEY, CDR2 SVGEGT. The CDR3 here is CASSETGRPYEQYF. The CDR3 region has the DNA TGTGCCAGCAGCGAGACCGGCAGGCCCTACGAGCAGTACTTC.

This clonotype was detected many times. The chain couples TRBV28 to TRBJ2-6, with 9 bases lining up with TRBD1. This CDR3 comprises 17 residues. Germline CDR1 reads MDHEN; CDR2 reads SYDVKM. Trimming cost V 4 bases and J 0 bases; bases outside gene matches: 4. The CDR3 DNA is TGTGCCAGCAGTTCCGGGACAGGGACCTCTGGGGCCAACGTCCTGACTTTC. This translates into CASSSGTGTSGANVLTF.

This clonotype was detected ten times or more. The rearrangement links TRBV27 to TRBJ2-1, with 8 bases aligning to TRBD2. The CDR3 length is 18 residues. CDR1 is MNHEY, CDR2 SMNVEV, per germline (reference sequence). V was pared by 2 bases and J by 3 bases, with 12 bases of the junction left unmatched. This CDR3 reads CASSLRYREGPYYNEQFF. CDR3 sequence (DNA): TGTGCCAGCAGTTTAAGGTACCGGGAGGGCCCCTACTACAATGAGCAGTTCTTC.

Concerning this clonotype itself: With a much larger clone just one base away, this may be a read error. The chain couples TRBV7-9 to TRBJ1-6; tentative D call: TRBD1 (6 bases). The CDR3 covers 15 residues. Germline-derived CDR1 and CDR2 are SEHNR and FQNEAQ (reference sequence). The CDR3 coding sequence is TGTGCCAGAAGCTTAAGAGGGGGTCCTAATTCACCCCTCCACTTT. Amino acids: CARSLRGGPNSPLHF.

This clonotype has at least ten counts. This chain connects TRBV20-1 to TRBJ2-7, with TRBD1 as a possible D gene (6 bases). The CDR3 runs 12 residues. Germline assignment: CDR1 DFQATT and CDR2 SNEGSKA (reference sequence). Between the trimmed V and J ends, which lost 5 bases and 0 bases, there was a span of 8 bases. The CDR3 here is CSAADSSYEQYF. CDR3 in DNA: TGCAGTGCTGCGGACAGCTCCTACGAGCAGTACTTC.

This clonotype showed up many times. The V and J genes are TRBV3-1 and TRBJ2-5, with D perhaps matching TRBD2 (5 bases). The CDR3 consists of 12 residues. The germline V and J ends were trimmed by 1 base and 13 bases, with 13 bases remaining between them. Germline CDR1 reads LGHDT; CDR2 reads YNNKEL (reference sequence). The CDR3 DNA is TGTGCCAGCAGCCAAGGCTCAGGACTCAGGTACTTC. As protein: CASSQGSGLRYF.

There are many counts of this clonotype. The chain is built from TRBV7-6 and TRBJ2-3, with TRBD2 matching over 9 bases. CDR1 is SGHVS and CDR2 is FNYEAQ in the germline V gene. V trimming: 2 bases; J trimming: 9 bases; junction bases outside the gene matches: 0. CDR3 size: 12 residues. The CDR3: CASSLLAGTQYF. The CDR3 DNA reads as TGTGCCAGCAGCTTACTAGCGGGAACGCAGTATTTT.

This clonotype was seen repeatedly, ten times or more. The chain is built from TRBV12-5 and TRBJ1-2; weak D call: TRBD1 (5 bases). This CDR3 is 15 amino acids long. V lost 7 bases, J lost 5 bases, and 20 bases lay in between. CDR1 is LGHNT, CDR2 FRNRAP, per germline. Here the CDR3 reads CASAPDTPGVYGYTF. CDR3 nucleotides: TGTGCTAGTGCTCCGGACACTCCTGGAGTGTATGGCTACACCTTC.

The chain is built from TRBV5-6 and TRBJ2-1; TRBD2 aligns across 13 bases. CDR1 SGHDT and CDR2 YYEEEE come from the germline V gene. V lost 3 bases to trimming and J lost 12 bases; unmatched junction nucleotides: 15. The CDR3 sequence is 17 residues long. Here the CDR3 DNA reads TGTGCCAGCAGCTCCTCCAGGGTGGGGACTAGCGGGGAAGGGCAGTTCTTC. This sequence encodes CASSSSRVGTSGEGQFF.

This clonotype was seen a handful of times. The chain recombines TRBV3-1 with TRBJ1-6; unclear D gene. Trimming removed 6 bases from V and 5 bases from J, with 17 bases in between. CDR1 LGHDT and CDR2 YNNKEL come from the germline V gene (reference sequence). CDR3 size: 16 residues. In DNA, the CDR3 is TGTGCCAGCAGTTTAAGCACGACATCCGATAATTCACCCCTCCACTTT. Its protein product is CASSLSTTSDNSPLHF.

This clonotype was recorded at least ten times. The chain joins TRBV7-6 to TRBJ2-3, with D possibly being TRBD2 (5 bases). Trimming took 5 bases from V and 5 from J, leaving 17 bases between them. The CDR3 is 15 amino acids. CDR1 is SGHVS and CDR2 is FNYEAQ in the germline V gene. The CDR3 is CASSPYSGSRDTQYF. DNA of the CDR3: TGTGCCAGCAGCCCATACTCGGGGAGTCGAGATACGCAGTATTTT.